This T cell receptor beta chain was sequenced in a study of molecular identifiers for immune sequencing clone quantification (dated by TCRdb to 2017 to 2018). As for the study more broadly: For a replicate experiment, the RNA from either about 20,000 or 100,000 naive CD8 T cells was divided into five aliquots, and four of those aliquots went on to sequencing. This methods study benchmarked molecular-identifier clustering-based TCR repertoire sequencing (MIDCIRS) and TCR RNA copy counting, using CD8 T cells to do so.

Points the paper makes about the study in general: When barcode sub-clustering was left out, chimeric consensus sequences inflated TCR diversity, with chimeras reaching as high as 47%. Spiked-in Jurkat TCR RNA equal to a single cell's worth was reported to be detectable even within 1,200,000 naive CD8 T cells. Identical TCR molecules sharing a barcode could cause highly expanded clone sizes to be underestimated. In CMV-specific effector cells, clones with more than 20 RNA copies accounted for over 98% of molecules, whereas in naive cells such clones accounted for under 1%. Modeling gave roughly 3 recovered TCR RNA copies per cell versus around 10 by digital PCR, implying roughly 29% capture efficiency. The naive libraries included spiked-in Jurkat TCR RNA (10 copies' worth), and this Jurkat TCR RNA is not part of the donor repertoire.

Details on this clonotype: What antigen it recognizes has not been identified. The junction departs from germline at one end; a sequencing error may be responsible.

Library construction relied on PCR. TCRdb lists the instrument as NextSeq 500. Bulk TCR libraries were prepared as previously described, using TCR primers listed in Table S5. Purification of total RNA was performed with the Qiagen AllPrep DNA/RNA kit. Before any analysis, reads coming from multiple sequencing runs of the same library were combined into one pool. Per the original workflow: Reads were retained only if their TCR constant sequence matched exactly, and those retained reads were trimmed to 150 nt and grouped according to their 12-nt molecular barcodes. Reads inside each barcode group were sub-clustered using a 15% Levenshtein threshold, and a quality-weighted consensus sequence was constructed for each RNA molecule. Non-functional sequences were filtered out, along with any lower-count sequence sitting one edit away from another sequence. On the basis of fitting two negative binomial distributions, barcode sub-clusters with fewer than 20% of the maximum read count were discarded. TCRdb trimmed the raw reads at Q25, called clones with MiXCR and kept productive beta chains. Rows merge per CDR3 protein into single entries with the most common DNA and genes. The V and J calls and clone size come from TCRdb's table, not from the authors' own analysis. The sample profile shows around 94,000 distinct CDR3 sequences; 30% to 35% of them were found once. In total, the top ten clones hold 9% to 10% of the sample.

Spanning cysteine to phenylalanine, the CDR3 consists of 16 amino acids. Just the 48-base CDR3 DNA is kept, in frame starting at base 1. Reading the germline V gene gives CDR1 LGHNA and CDR2 YSLEER. Libraries of naive CD8 T cells were built from anywhere between roughly 17,000 and 1,000,000 sorted cells, with 10%, 30% or 50% of the purified RNA used. Naive CD8 T cells, defined as CD8+CD4-CCR7+CD45RA+, were FACS-sorted into RLT Plus buffer on a BD FACSAria II. To test detection sensitivity, Jurkat RNA equal to around 11 TCR copies was added to samples of about 19,000-1,100,000 naive CD8 T cells. Enrichment of CD8 T cells was done with RosetteSep CD8+ T Cell Enrichment Cocktail plus Ficoll-Paque, and ACK red cell lysis came afterward.

Rearrangement joined TRBV4-3 to TRBJ1-5, with TRBD1 perhaps the D gene, on 6 matching bases. The TCR sequence derives from a human donor in good health. Some libraries in this study had Jurkat cell RNA spiked in. Sequenced input: naive CD8+ T cells from blood, with Jurkat cell RNA spiked in. The sample's cell subset or site, from its label and the paper: FACS-sorted CD8+CD4-CCR7+CD45RA+ naive T cells. At the DNA level, the sequence is TGCGCCAGCAGCCAAGATAGTCGGACAGTCAATCAGCTCCAGCATTTT. Translated, this is CASSQDSRTVNQLQHF.